The rows below give T cell receptor beta chains drawn from one sample of a study of Ad26.COV2.S vaccination and SARS-CoV-2 variants. Method: immunoSEQ multiplex PCR; TCRdb's copy keeps in-frame clones and lacks some. The data contain about 390,000 clones, about nine tenths of them singletons. The input for sequencing was peripheral blood, taken in a trial of Ad26.COV2.S vaccine versus placebo. The receptors were sampled from a person aged 18-60 years who received the Ad26.COV2.S COVID-19 vaccine or a placebo. Each CDR3 is given with its conserved first and last residue. D genes are given only for firm matches. Clone sizes are given selectively: once, few, many, or a class where the clone is expanded.

J	D	size	V	DNA	CDR3
TRBJ2-1	TRBD2	.	TRBV2	TGTGCCAGCAGTGAAGTGGTAGCGGGGGGGGACAATGAGCAGTTCTTC	CASSEVVAGGDNEQFF
TRBJ1-3	.	.	TRBV7-2	TGTGCCAGCAGGGGAGTAAATTTGAGGCTCTCTGGAAACACCATATATTTT	CASRGVNLRLSGNTIYF
TRBJ1-3	.	.	TRBV29-1	TGCAGCGTGAATACGGACGGGGGAAACACCATATATTTT	CSVNTDGGNTIYF
TRBJ2-1	TRBD2	.	TRBV13	TGTGCCAGCAGCTCCTTAGCGGGGGGCCGTTCCAATGAGCAGTTCTTC	CASSSLAGGRSNEQFF
TRBJ1-5	TRBD1	.	TRBV19	TGTGCCAGTAGTCTTTTACCGGGACAGGGGAGTCAGCCCCAGCATTTT	CASSLLPGQGSQPQHF
TRBJ2-5	.	few	TRBV12-3/TRBV12-4	TGTGCCAGCAGTTCAGGGGCGGGGGAGACCCAGTACTTC	CASSSGAGETQYF
TRBJ1-1	.	.	TRBV15	TGTGCCACCAGCACCGGAGTTAACACTGAAGCTTTCTTT	CATSTGVNTEAFF
TRBJ1-2	TRBD1	.	TRBV5-6	TGTGCCAGCAGCCCTGATCCAGGGGGCGCCTATGGCTACACCTTC	CASSPDPGGAYGYTF
TRBJ2-1	.	many	TRBV7-9	TGTGCCAGCAGCTTAGGAGGTGAGCAGTTCTTC	CASSLGGEQFF
TRBJ1-1	.	.	TRBV10-3	TGTGCCATCAGTGAGTCTCCTTCACCTGAAGCTTTCTTT	CAISESPSPEAFF
TRBJ1-2	.	.	TRBV29-1	TGCAGCGTTGCGGATAACTATGGCTACACCTTC	CSVADNYGYTF
TRBJ1-2	.	.	TRBV9	TGTGCCAGCAGCGTGACAGGTTTAGGAAATGGCTACACCTTC	CASSVTGLGNGYTF
TRBJ1-2	.	.	TRBV5-6	TGTGCCAGCAGATTGGGGTCGGTCCCCTATGGCTACACCTTC	CASRLGSVPYGYTF
TRBJ1-2	.	once	TRBV24-1	TGTGCCACCAGTGATTTCGTTGGCAATGGCTACACCTTC	CATSDFVGNGYTF
TRBJ2-1	TRBD2	.	TRBV7-8	TGTGCCAGCAGCTCAATTACTAGCGGGGAGAGCTCCTACAATGAGCAGTTCTTC	CASSSITSGESSYNEQFF
TRBJ2-7	TRBD2	.	TRBV2	TGTGCCAGCAGTAGTGGACTAGCGAACTCCTACGAGCAGTACTTC	CASSSGLANSYEQYF
TRBJ2-2	.	medium-sized	TRBV18	TGTGCCAGCTCACCCGGGGACACCCGGAGGGCCGGGGAGCTGTTTTTT	CASSPGDTRRAGELFF
TRBJ1-2	.	.	TRBV5-1	TGCGCCAGCAGCTCCAGTAGTAACTATGGCTACACCTTC	CASSSSSNYGYTF
TRBJ1-6	.	once	TRBV10-3	TGTGCCATCAGTGAATTAGCTGACAATTCACCCCTCCACTTT	CAISELADNSPLHF
TRBJ1-5	.	.	TRBV19	TGTGCCAGCTCCCCATGGGGCAATCAGCCCCAGCATTTT	CASSPWGNQPQHF
TRBJ2-7	.	.	TRBV9	TGTGCCAGCAGCGCAGCTTCAGTAACCCCAGCCTACGAGCAGTACTTC	CASSAASVTPAYEQYF
TRBJ2-2	.	.	TRBV25-1	TGTGCCAGCAGTGACAAGAACACCGGGGAGCTGTTTTTT	CASSDKNTGELFF
TRBJ1-4	TRBD1	once	TRBV2	TGTGCCAGCAGTGTCAGGGGGGTTAGGACTAATGAAAAACTGTTTTTT	CASSVRGVRTNEKLFF